The rows below give T cell receptor beta chains drawn from one sample of a study of T cell responses to AZD1222 COVID-19 vaccine. Clones were read by immunoSEQ multiplex PCR, and TCRdb kept only the in-frame ones, dropping some. The sample has approximately 110,000 clones; nearly 90% are singletons. Sequenced material: peripheral blood, taken on day 0 of AZD1222 vaccination. The receptor source for this set is an adult in good health. Both conserved end residues are part of each CDR3. Clone size appears in some rows only: once, few, many, or a class for an expanded clone.

clone size	J gene	V gene	CDR3 protein
-	TRBJ2-1	TRBV9	CASSVVAGASYNEQFF
-	TRBJ1-6	TRBV4-2	CASSQRGHNSPLHF
-	TRBJ2-1	TRBV6-5	CATHKTFTTDNEQFF
-	TRBJ2-3	TRBV9	CASTPRASADTQYF
-	TRBJ2-5	TRBV29-1	CSTGPREETQYF
-	TRBJ2-1	TRBV9	CASSVGASPGGEQFF
-	TRBJ2-6	TRBV12-5	CARDRGPLEPGANVLTF
-	TRBJ2-6	TRBV3-1/TRBV3-2	CASSQTSGFSGANVLTF
-	TRBJ1-6	TRBV5-1	CASSPASIGTGISPLHF
once	TRBJ2-3	TRBV5-8	CASSPSTGGGTDTQYF
-	TRBJ1-1	TRBV5-1	CASSSNAGTLNTEAFF
-	TRBJ2-3	TRBV7-9	CASSHLDTGQKKQYF
-	TRBJ1-1	TRBV28	CASSLVTDEAFF
-	TRBJ1-2	TRBV6-2/TRBV6-3	CASSYSNYGYTF
-	TRBJ2-3	TRBV5-1	CASSLLTSGGTDTQYF
-	TRBJ2-7	TRBV7-8	CASSRKTGDHEQYF
once	TRBJ1-1	TRBV3-1/TRBV3-2	CASRGVTEAFF
-	TRBJ1-2	TRBV13	CASSTDRGYYGYTF
-	TRBJ1-4	TRBV5-4	CASSLALGTGGEKLFF
few	TRBJ1-1	TRBV5-5	CASSFSINMNTEAFF
-	TRBJ2-7	TRBV7-8	CASSPPGQDRGYEQYF
-	TRBJ1-1	TRBV18	CASSPLGDRGQMNTEAFF
-	TRBJ2-5	TRBV29-1	CSVPFGRGLAGQETQYF
-	TRBJ1-1	TRBV28	CASSADFNTEAFF
-	TRBJ2-7	TRBV6-5	CASRPFTHSYEQYF
-	TRBJ2-2	TRBV3-1/TRBV3-2	CASSQALGRGTGELFF
-	TRBJ1-3	TRBV18	CASSPLSSSGPSSGNTIYF
-	TRBJ2-7	TRBV6-5	CASTSPRGGGSEQYF
-	TRBJ2-6	TRBV12-5	CASGLVDGFAEGLGGANVLTF
-	TRBJ2-2	TRBV5-1	CASSPLAGGPGGELFF
few	TRBJ2-7	TRBV5-1	CASSLARGGSPYEQYF
once	TRBJ1-3	TRBV6-5	CASSYSRVSGNTIYF
-	TRBJ1-4	TRBV25-1	CASSEQRSATNEKLFF
-	TRBJ1-1	TRBV27	CASSSGTGIWTEAFF
-	TRBJ2-5	TRBV7-8	CASSHHRGLETQYF
-	TRBJ2-2	TRBV15	CATQEGTGELFF
-	TRBJ2-7	TRBV9	CASSVAPSGRTLEQYF
few	TRBJ2-5	TRBV5-1	CASSQLGGTETQYF
-	TRBJ2-1	TRBV6-1	CASSEGRGWNEQFF
once	TRBJ1-4	TRBV7-9	CASSTPGQGYEKLFF
-	TRBJ1-1	TRBV12-2	CASRSRRVVFPEAFF
-	TRBJ2-3	TRBV29-1	CSVGRPRRGEVDTQYF
-	TRBJ1-4	TRBV30	CAWNQGRTNEKLFF
-	TRBJ2-7	TRBV7-9	CASSLGHDYEQYF
once	TRBJ1-2	TRBV6-5	CASSLEGYYGYTF
-	TRBJ2-1	TRBV3-1/TRBV3-2	CASSQRVSSAFYNEQFF
once	TRBJ1-6	TRBV6-5	CASRYLKESNNSPLHF
-	TRBJ2-7	TRBV2	CASSEGARYEQYF